This T cell receptor beta chain was obtained from a study of T cell changes during pregnancy in multiple sclerosis. Clones were sequenced by immunoSEQ multiplex PCR, and TCRdb holds only the in-frame ones, with some missing. The data contain around 130,000 clones, around 93% of them singletons. Losses at the gene ends were 6 bases for V and 4 bases for J; bases not matched to a gene: 9. CDR1 and CDR2 from the germline V gene are MDHEN and SYDVKM. This CDR3 is 15 amino acids long. This clonotype originated in a female donor with multiple sclerosis, enrolled in a pregnancy study. Here the sequenced sample was peripheral blood, taken before pregnancy. The chain recombines TRBV28 with TRBJ1-1; TRBD1 matches at 9 bases. The CDR3 spells CASSSHRGPLTEAFF. Written as DNA, the CDR3 is TGTGCCAGCAGCAGTCACAGGGGGCCGCTCACTGAAGCTTTCTTT.